This T cell receptor beta chain was sequenced in a study of cytomegalovirus exposure and HLA in healthy donors. This clone was found once. 13 Jbeta primers and 60 Vbeta primers were used for the PCR. Here immunoSEQ multiplex PCR was the method, and the copy in TCRdb shows in-frame clones only, minus some. This sample carries about 130,000 clones, roughly 71% of them seen once, and the ten largest clones take almost 6%. Per the germline V gene, CDR1 is SGHNT and CDR2 is YYREEE (reference sequence). V lost 1 base to trimming and J lost 4 bases, with 7 bases between them. The CDR3 spans 13 residues. The gene calls are TRBV5-4 and TRBJ2-3; D remains ambiguous. The specimen was PBMCs. The sequence was collected from a woman aged 50 to 65 in good health and CMV-seropositive. Written as DNA, the CDR3 is TGTGCCAGCAGCTTGATGGGCTCAGATACGCAGTATTTT. It is translated as CASSLMGSDTQYF.